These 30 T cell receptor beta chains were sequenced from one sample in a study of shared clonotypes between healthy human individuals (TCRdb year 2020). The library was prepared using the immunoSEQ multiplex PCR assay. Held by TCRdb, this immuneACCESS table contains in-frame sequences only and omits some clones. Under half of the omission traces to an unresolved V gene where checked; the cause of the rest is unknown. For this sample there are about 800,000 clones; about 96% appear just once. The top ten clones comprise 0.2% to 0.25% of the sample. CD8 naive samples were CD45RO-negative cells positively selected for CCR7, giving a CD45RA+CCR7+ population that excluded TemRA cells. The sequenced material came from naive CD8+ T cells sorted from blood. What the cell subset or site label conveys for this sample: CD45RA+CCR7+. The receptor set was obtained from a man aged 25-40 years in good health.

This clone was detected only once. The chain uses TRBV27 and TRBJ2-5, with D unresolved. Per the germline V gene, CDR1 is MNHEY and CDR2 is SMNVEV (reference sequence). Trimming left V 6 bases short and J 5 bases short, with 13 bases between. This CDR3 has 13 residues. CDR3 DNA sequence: TGTGCCAGCAGGACCCTTCCGGAGGAGACCCAGTACTTC. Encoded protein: CASRTLPEETQYF.

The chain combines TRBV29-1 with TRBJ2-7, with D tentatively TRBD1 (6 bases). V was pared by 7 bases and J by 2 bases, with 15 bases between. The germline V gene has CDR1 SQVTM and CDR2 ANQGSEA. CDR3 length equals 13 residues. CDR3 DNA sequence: TGCAGCGCTATGACAGGTTCGGCCTACGAGCAGTACTTC. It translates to CSAMTGSAYEQYF.

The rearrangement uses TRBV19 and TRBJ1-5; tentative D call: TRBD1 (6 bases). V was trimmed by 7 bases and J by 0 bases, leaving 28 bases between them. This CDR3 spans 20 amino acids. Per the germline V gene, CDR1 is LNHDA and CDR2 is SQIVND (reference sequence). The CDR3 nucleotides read TGTGCCAGTACCCTCAGGGGCGTTGAGGGCGGTTGGAATAGCAATCAGCCCCAGCATTTT. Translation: CASTLRGVEGGWNSNQPQHF. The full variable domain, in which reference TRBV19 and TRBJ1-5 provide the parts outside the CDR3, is DGGITQSPKYLFRKEGQNVTLSCEQNLNHDAMYWYRQDPGQGLRLIYYSQIVNDFQKGDIAEGYSVSREKKESFPLTVTSAQKNPTAFYLCASTLRGVEGGWNSNQPQHFGDGTRLSIL.

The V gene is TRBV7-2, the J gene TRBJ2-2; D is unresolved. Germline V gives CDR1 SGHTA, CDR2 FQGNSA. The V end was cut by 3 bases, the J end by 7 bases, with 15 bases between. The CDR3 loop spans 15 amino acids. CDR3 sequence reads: CASSLKPLRVGELFF. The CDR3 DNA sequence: TGTGCCAGCAGCTTGAAGCCCCTAAGGGTCGGGGAGCTGTTTTTT.

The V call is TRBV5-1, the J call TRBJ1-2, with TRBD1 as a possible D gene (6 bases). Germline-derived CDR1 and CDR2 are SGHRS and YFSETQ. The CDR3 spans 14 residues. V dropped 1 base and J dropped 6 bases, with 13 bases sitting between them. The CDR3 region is CASSLLGSGDGYTF. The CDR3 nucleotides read TGCGCCAGCAGCTTGCTGGGCTCAGGGGATGGCTACACCTTC. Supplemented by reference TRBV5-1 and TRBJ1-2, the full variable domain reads KAGVTQTPRYLIKTRGQQVTLSCSPISGHRSVSWYQQTPGQGLQFLFEYFSETQRNKGNFPGRFSGRQFSNSRSEMNVSTLELGDSALYLCASSLLGSGDGYTFGSGTRLTVV.

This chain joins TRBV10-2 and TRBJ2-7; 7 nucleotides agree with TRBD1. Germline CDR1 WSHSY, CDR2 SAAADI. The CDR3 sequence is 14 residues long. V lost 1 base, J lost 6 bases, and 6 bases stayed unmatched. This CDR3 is CASSEWQGESEQYF. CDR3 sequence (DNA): TGCGCCAGCAGTGAGTGGCAGGGGGAAAGCGAGCAGTACTTC.

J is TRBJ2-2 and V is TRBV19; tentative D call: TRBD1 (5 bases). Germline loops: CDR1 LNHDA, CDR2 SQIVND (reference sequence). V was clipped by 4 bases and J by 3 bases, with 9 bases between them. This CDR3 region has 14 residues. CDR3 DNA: TGTGCCAGTAGTAACAGGTCACACACCGGGGAGCTGTTTTTT. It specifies CASSNRSHTGELFF. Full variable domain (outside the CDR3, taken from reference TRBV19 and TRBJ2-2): DGGITQSPKYLFRKEGQNVTLSCEQNLNHDAMYWYRQDPGQGLRLIYYSQIVNDFQKGDIAEGYSVSREKKESFPLTVTSAQKNPTAFYLCASSNRSHTGELFFGEGSRLTVL.

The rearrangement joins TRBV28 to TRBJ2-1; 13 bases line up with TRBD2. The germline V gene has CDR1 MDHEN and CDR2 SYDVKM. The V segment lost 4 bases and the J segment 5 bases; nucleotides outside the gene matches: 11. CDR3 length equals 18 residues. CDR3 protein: CASSSGLAGAFSNNEQFF. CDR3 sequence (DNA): TGTGCCAGCAGTTCCGGACTAGCGGGAGCTTTCAGTAACAATGAGCAGTTCTTC.

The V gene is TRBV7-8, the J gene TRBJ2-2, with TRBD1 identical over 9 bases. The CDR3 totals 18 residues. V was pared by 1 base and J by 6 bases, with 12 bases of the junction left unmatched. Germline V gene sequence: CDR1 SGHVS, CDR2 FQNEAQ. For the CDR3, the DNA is TGTGCCAGCAGCTTAGAGCGAACAGGGGGCAATCGAGCCGGGGAGCTGTTTTTT. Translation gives CASSLERTGGNRAGELFF.

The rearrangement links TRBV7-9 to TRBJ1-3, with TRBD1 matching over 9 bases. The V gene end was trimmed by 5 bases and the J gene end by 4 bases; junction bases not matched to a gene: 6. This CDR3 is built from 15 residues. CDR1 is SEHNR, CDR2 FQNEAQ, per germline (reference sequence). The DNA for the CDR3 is TGTGCCAGCAGCGAGATACAGGGGGCCGGAAACACCATATATTTT. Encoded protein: CASSEIQGAGNTIYF.

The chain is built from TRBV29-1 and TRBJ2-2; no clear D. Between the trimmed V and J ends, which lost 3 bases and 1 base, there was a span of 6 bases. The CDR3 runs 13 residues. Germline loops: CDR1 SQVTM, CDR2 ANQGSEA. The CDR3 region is CSVDLLNTGELFF. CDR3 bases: TGCAGCGTTGACCTGCTGAACACCGGGGAGCTGTTTTTT.

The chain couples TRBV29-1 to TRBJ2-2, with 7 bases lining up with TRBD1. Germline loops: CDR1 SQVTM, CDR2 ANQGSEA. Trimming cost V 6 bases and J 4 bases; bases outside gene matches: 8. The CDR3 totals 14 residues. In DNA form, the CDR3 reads TGCAGCGTGCTGGACAGGTCGGGCACCGGGGAGCTGTTTTTT. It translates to CSVLDRSGTGELFF.

The CDR3 bases are TGTGCCAGCAGTTTATCCCCTGGGACACTAATCTACGAGCAGTACTTC. Encoded protein: CASSLSPGTLIYEQYF. V gene TRBV27 combines with J gene TRBJ2-7; the D gene is possibly TRBD1 (6 bases). This CDR3 has 16 amino acids. Between the trimmed V and J ends, which lost 0 bases and 3 bases, there was a span of 15 bases. Germline lookup yields CDR1 MNHEY and CDR2 SMNVEV (reference sequence).

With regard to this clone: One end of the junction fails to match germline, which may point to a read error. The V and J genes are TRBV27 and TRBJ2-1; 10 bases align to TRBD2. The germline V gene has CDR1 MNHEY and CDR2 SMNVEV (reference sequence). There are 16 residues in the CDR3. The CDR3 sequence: CASSSLPGEPGLAYLF. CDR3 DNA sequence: TGTGCCAGCAGTTCCCTCCCCGGCGAACCGGGACTAGCGTATCTCTTC.

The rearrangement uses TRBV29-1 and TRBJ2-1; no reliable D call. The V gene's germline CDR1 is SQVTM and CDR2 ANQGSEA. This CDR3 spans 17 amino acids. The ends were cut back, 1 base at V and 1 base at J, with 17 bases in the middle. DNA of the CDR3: TGCAGCGTTGAAGCCCCCGGCAGATCGTCATCCTACAATGAGCAGTTCTTC. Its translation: CSVEAPGRSSSYNEQFF.

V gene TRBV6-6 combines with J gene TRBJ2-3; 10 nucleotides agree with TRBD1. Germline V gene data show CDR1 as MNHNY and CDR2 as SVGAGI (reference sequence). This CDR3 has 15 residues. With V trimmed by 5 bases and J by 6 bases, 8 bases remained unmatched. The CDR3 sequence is CASSPGTGDGDTQYF. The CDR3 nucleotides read TGTGCCAGCAGTCCCGGGACAGGGGATGGGGATACGCAGTATTTT.

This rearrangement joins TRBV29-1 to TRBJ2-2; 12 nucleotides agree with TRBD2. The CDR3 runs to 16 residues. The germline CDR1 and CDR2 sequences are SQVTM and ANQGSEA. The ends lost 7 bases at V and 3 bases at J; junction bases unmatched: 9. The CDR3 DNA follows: TGCAGCGGAGGGACACTAGCGGGAGGACACACCGGGGAGCTGTTTTTT. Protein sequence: CSGGTLAGGHTGELFF.

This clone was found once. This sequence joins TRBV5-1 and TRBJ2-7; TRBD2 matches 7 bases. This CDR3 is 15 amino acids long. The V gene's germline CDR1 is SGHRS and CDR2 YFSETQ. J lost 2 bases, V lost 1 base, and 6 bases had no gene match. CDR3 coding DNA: TGCGCCAGCAGCTTGAGGGAGGGTGCCACCTACGAGCAGTACTTC. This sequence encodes CASSLREGATYEQYF.

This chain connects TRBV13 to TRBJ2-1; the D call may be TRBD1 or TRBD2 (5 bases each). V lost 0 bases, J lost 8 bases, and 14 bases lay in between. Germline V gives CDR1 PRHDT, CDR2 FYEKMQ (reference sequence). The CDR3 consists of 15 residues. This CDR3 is CASSLGLGPTYEQFF. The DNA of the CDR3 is TGTGCCAGCAGCTTAGGCTTGGGACCTACGTATGAGCAGTTCTTC.

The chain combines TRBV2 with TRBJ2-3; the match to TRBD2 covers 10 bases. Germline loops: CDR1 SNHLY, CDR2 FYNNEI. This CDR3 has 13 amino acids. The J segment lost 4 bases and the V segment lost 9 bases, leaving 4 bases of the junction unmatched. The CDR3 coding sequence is TGTGCCAGTAAGCGGGAGGGACCAGATACGCAGTATTTT. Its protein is CASKREGPDTQYF.

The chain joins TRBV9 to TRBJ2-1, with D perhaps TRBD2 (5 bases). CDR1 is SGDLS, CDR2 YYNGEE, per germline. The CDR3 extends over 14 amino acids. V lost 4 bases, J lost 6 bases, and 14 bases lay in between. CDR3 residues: CASSRGGVANEQFF. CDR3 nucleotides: TGTGCCAGCAGCCGGGGTGGAGTAGCCAATGAGCAGTTCTTC.

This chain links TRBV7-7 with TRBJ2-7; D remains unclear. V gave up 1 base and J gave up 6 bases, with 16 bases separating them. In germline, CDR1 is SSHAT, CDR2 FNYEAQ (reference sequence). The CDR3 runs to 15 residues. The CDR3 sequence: CASSLDSNHYGEQYF. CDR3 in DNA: TGTGCCAGCAGCTTAGATTCCAACCACTACGGCGAGCAGTACTTC.

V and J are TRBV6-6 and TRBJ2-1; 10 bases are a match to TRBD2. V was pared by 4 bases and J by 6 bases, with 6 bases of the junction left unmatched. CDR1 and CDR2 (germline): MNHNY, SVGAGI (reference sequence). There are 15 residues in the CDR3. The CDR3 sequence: CASSWLAGEGNEQFF. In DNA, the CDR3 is TGTGCCAGCAGTTGGCTAGCGGGAGAGGGCAATGAGCAGTTCTTC.

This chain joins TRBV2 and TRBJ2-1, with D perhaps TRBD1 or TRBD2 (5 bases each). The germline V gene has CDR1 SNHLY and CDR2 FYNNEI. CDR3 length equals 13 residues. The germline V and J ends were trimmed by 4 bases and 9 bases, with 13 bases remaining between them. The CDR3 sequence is CASSVPSGGEQFF. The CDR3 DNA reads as TGTGCCAGCAGTGTCCCCAGTGGGGGTGAGCAGTTCTTC. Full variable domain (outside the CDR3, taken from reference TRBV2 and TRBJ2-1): EPEVTQTPSHQVTQMGQEVILRCVPISNHLYFYWYRQILGQKVEFLVSFYNNEISEKSEIFDDQFSVERPDGSNFTLKIRSTKLEDSAMYFCASSVPSGGEQFFGPGTRLTVL.

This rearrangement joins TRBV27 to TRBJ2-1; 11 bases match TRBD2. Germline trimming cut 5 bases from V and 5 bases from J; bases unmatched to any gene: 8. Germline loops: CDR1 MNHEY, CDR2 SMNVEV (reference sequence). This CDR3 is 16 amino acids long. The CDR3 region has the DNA TGTGCCAGCAGTAAACTAGCGGGAGAGGGGAACAATGAGCAGTTCTTC. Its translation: CASSKLAGEGNNEQFF.

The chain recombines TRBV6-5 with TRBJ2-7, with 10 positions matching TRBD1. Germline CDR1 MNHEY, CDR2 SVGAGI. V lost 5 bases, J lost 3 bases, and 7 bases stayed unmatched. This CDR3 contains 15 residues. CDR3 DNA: TGTGCCAGCAGTAGGACAGGGGGAAGCTTCTACGAGCAGTACTTC. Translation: CASSRTGGSFYEQYF.

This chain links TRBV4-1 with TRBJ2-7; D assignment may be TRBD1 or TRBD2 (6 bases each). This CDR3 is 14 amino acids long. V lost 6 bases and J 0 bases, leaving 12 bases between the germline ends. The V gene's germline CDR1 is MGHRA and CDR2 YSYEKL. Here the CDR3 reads CASRGGGPSYEQYF. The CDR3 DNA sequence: TGCGCCAGCAGAGGAGGGGGACCCTCCTACGAGCAGTACTTC.

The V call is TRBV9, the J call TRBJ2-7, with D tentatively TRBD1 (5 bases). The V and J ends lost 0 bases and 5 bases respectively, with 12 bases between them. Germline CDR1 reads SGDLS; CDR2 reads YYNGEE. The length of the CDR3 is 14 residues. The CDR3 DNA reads TGTGCCAGCAGCGTAGAGCCAGGGAACAACGAGCAGTACTTC. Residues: CASSVEPGNNEQYF.

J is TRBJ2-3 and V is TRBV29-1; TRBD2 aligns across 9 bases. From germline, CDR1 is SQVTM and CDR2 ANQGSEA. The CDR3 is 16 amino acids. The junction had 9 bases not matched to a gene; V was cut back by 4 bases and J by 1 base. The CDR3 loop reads CSVVTGLARRTDTQYF. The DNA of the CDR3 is TGCAGCGTTGTTACAGGACTAGCGAGACGCACAGATACGCAGTATTTT.

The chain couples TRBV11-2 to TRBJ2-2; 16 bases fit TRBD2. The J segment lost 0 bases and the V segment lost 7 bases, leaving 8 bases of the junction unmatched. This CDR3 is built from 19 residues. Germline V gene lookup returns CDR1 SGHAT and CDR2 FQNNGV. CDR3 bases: TGTGCCAGCATATCGCCGGGACTAGCGGGAGGGGCGAACACCGGGGAGCTGTTTTTT. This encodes CASISPGLAGGANTGELFF.